Following are 25 T cell receptor beta chains from one sample sequenced in a study of CD8 T cells in ankylosing spondylitis. TCRdb passed the 5' RACE reads through MiXCR, listing each CDR3 protein once. The table has about 340,000 distinct CDR3 sequences, 14% to 15% seen once. The sequenced sample consisted of blood, either unsorted or a sorted T cell fraction (not recorded which). These receptors all stem from a male donor with ankylosing spondylitis or in good health (not recorded which).

This chain joins TRBV4-1 and TRBJ2-1; D remains ambiguous. The ends were cut back, 9 bases at V and 6 bases at J, with 15 bases in the middle. Germline V CDR1 and CDR2: MGHRA, YSYEKL. This CDR3 region has 13 residues. DNA for the CDR3: TGCGCCAGACCCCGGAAGGTCCGCAATGAGCAGTTCTTC. It yields the protein CARPRKVRNEQFF.

The V call is TRBV29-1, the J call TRBJ2-5; D uncertain. Germline CDR1 reads SQVTM; CDR2 reads ANQGSEA. The ends were cut back, 6 bases at V and 2 bases at J, with 10 bases in the middle. This CDR3 comprises 12 residues. The CDR3: CSVATDQETQYF. The CDR3 nucleotides are TGCAGCGTAGCCACAGATCAAGAGACCCAGTACTTC.

This clonotype has a handful of counts. The CDR3 reads CSARDPASGGAGDTQYF. CDR3 nucleotide sequence: TGCAGTGCTAGAGATCCGGCGAGCGGGGGGGCCGGGGATACGCAGTATTTT. The genes are TRBV20-1 and TRBJ2-3; 10 bases fit TRBD2. Germline CDR1 is DFQATT and CDR2 is SNEGSKA (reference sequence). The V gene end was trimmed by 0 bases and the J gene end by 6 bases; junction bases not matched to a gene: 12. The CDR3 has 17 residues.

The rearrangement uses TRBV7-8 and TRBJ2-5, with 10 bases identical to TRBD2. The CDR3 loop spans 17 amino acids. The V segment lost 3 bases and the J segment 3 bases; nucleotides outside the gene matches: 10. The V gene's germline CDR1 is SGHVS and CDR2 FQNEAQ. The CDR3 nucleotides read TGTGCCAGCAGCTTTACGGGCGTTAGCGGGGGGAAAGAGACCCAGTACTTC. Its protein is CASSFTGVSGGKETQYF.

This clonotype was counted at least ten times. The rearrangement links TRBV5-1 to TRBJ2-1, with 8 bases fitting TRBD2. Germline CDR1 SGHRS, CDR2 YFSETQ. Trimming cost V 0 bases and J 1 base; bases outside gene matches: 3. The CDR3 is 16 amino acids. The CDR3 bases are TGCGCCAGCAGCTTGGAACTAGCGGATTCCTACAATGAGCAGTTCTTC. Translating gives CASSLELADSYNEQFF.

The sample holds a few counts of this clonotype. This chain joins TRBV3-1 and TRBJ2-7, with 11 bases fitting TRBD2. Germline V gene lookup returns CDR1 LGHDT and CDR2 YNNKEL (reference sequence). The CDR3 runs to 15 residues. J gave up 6 bases and V 2 bases, and 6 bases lay outside the gene matches. CDR3 in amino acids: CASSQLSGRAGEQYF. The CDR3 DNA is TGTGCCAGCAGCCAACTTAGCGGGAGGGCCGGCGAGCAGTACTTC.

J is TRBJ2-5 and V is TRBV5-1, with 7 bases that match TRBD2. The J segment lost 6 bases and the V segment lost 1 base, leaving 9 bases of the junction unmatched. CDR1 and CDR2 from the germline V gene are SGHRS and YFSETQ. The CDR3 sequence is 15 residues long. CDR3 residues: CASSLYGGRQKTQYF. The CDR3 coding sequence is TGCGCCAGCAGCTTGTACGGGGGGAGGCAAAAGACCCAGTACTTC.

V usage is TRBV5-1 and J usage is TRBJ2-5, with D possibly TRBD1 on 6 matching bases. Germline values: CDR1 SGHRS, CDR2 YFSETQ. The CDR3 is made up of 16 amino acids. V lost 4 bases, J lost 2 bases, and 18 bases lay in between. CDR3: CASSDTGNRAQETQYF. The CDR3 region has the DNA TGCGCCAGCAGCGATACAGGGAATAGGGCGCAAGAGACCCAGTACTTC.

The chain joins TRBV12-3 or TRBV12-4 to TRBJ2-7, with 8 bases fitting TRBD2. The CDR3 extends over 16 amino acids. Unmatched junction bases numbered 13, after V lost 5 bases and J lost 4 bases. The CDR3 here is CASSPSGGSLLYEQYF. CDR3 nucleotide sequence: TGTGCCAGCAGTCCGTCGGGGGGGTCACTCCTTTACGAGCAGTACTTC.

This chain connects TRBV6-1 to TRBJ2-6; D remains ambiguous. V was trimmed by 5 bases and J by 0 bases, leaving 11 bases between them. Germline V CDR1 and CDR2: MNHNS, SASEGT. The CDR3 length is 16 residues. CDR3 sequence: CASSMAVLSGANVLTF. The CDR3 nucleotides read TGTGCCAGCAGTATGGCGGTCCTCTCTGGGGCCAACGTCCTGACTTTC.

The rearrangement uses TRBV12-3 or TRBV12-4 and TRBJ2-2, with a weak D call TRBD1 (6 bases). This CDR3 is 15 amino acids long. The V gene lost 3 bases and the J gene lost 1 base, with 9 bases spanning the gap. In DNA, the CDR3 is TGTGCCAGCAGTTTCGTACAGGGGAACACCGGGGAGCTGTTTTTT. This translates into CASSFVQGNTGELFF.

The rearrangement links TRBV5-1 to TRBJ2-1; weak D call: TRBD2 (7 bases). V was clipped by 0 bases and J by 8 bases, with 15 bases between them. This CDR3 contains 15 residues. Germline loops: CDR1 SGHRS, CDR2 YFSETQ. The DNA for the CDR3 is TGCGCCAGCAGCTTGGCGGGGGGCTTTATCGATGAGCAGTTCTTC. It specifies CASSLAGGFIDEQFF.

This clonotype was counted a few times. The rearrangement joins TRBV6-5 to TRBJ1-1, with D tentatively TRBD1 (6 bases). The germline V and J ends were trimmed by 5 bases and 4 bases, with 8 bases remaining between them. Germline V lookup: CDR1 MNHEY, CDR2 SVGAGI. This CDR3 region has 12 residues. CDR3: CASSRTATEAFF. Written as DNA, the CDR3 is TGTGCCAGCAGTAGGACAGCCACTGAAGCTTTCTTT.

The chain carries TRBV5-1 and TRBJ2-2; tentative D call: TRBD2 (7 bases). The CDR3 spans 16 residues. Deletions cut 2 bases from V and 3 bases from J, with 14 bases between. CDR1 and CDR2 (germline): SGHRS, YFSETQ. CDR3 bases: TGCGCCAGCAGCTTATCGGCGGGGGCCTACACCGGGGAGCTGTTTTTT. It specifies CASSLSAGAYTGELFF.

This clonotype was counted ten times or more. The chain employs TRBV12-3 or TRBV12-4 and TRBJ1-1, with D possibly TRBD1 on 5 matching bases. The CDR3 consists of 13 residues. Deletions cut 4 bases from V and 0 bases from J, with 6 bases between. The CDR3 DNA is TGTGCCAGCAGTTCAGGGATGAACACTGAAGCTTTCTTT. Protein: CASSSGMNTEAFF.

This clonotype was counted many times. The V call is TRBV4-1, the J call TRBJ1-1; D is unclear. CDR3 size: 14 residues. The germline V and J ends were trimmed by 4 bases and 4 bases, with 13 bases remaining between them. The germline CDR1 and CDR2 sequences are MGHRA and YSYEKL. The DNA for the CDR3 is TGCGCCAGCAGCCTTTACACCCCAATCACTGAAGCTTTCTTT. This sequence encodes CASSLYTPITEAFF.

The chain couples TRBV20-1 to TRBJ1-1, with D unresolved. The germline V gene has CDR1 DFQATT and CDR2 SNEGSKA (reference sequence). Trimming took off 3 bases at V and 1 base at J, with 9 bases between the two ends. This CDR3 has 13 amino acids. The CDR3: CSASTYRNTEAFF. DNA of the CDR3: TGCAGTGCTAGTACGTATCGGAACACTGAAGCTTTCTTT.

The gene calls are TRBV19 and TRBJ1-4, with a tentative D call TRBD1 (6 bases). This CDR3 contains 12 residues. V lost 5 bases and J lost 11, with 12 bases in between. Germline CDR1 and CDR2: LNHDA and SQIVND (reference sequence). The CDR3 DNA reads as TGTGCCAGTAGTCAGGACAGCGGCAAACTGTTTTTT. This codes for CASSQDSGKLFF.

This clonotype was counted only a few times. V and J are TRBV20-1 and TRBJ2-4, with 9 bases fitting TRBD2. J lost 6 bases, V lost 3 bases, and 6 bases had no gene match. The CDR3 is 14 residues long. Germline-derived CDR1 and CDR2 are DFQATT and SNEGSKA (reference sequence). The chain's CDR3 is CSARGLADLNIQYF. CDR3 DNA: TGCAGTGCTAGGGGACTAGCCGATTTAAACATTCAGTACTTC.

This clonotype was detected ten times or more. The chain carries TRBV20-1 and TRBJ1-2; maybe TRBD1 (6 bases). The CDR3 consists of 13 residues. CDR1 is DFQATT and CDR2 is SNEGSKA in the germline V gene (reference sequence). The ends were cut back, 6 bases at V and 6 bases at J, with 17 bases in the middle. The DNA for the CDR3 is TGCAGTGCCGCTACCGGGACACCGGATGGCTACACCTTC. As protein: CSAATGTPDGYTF.

This sequence joins TRBV12-3 or TRBV12-4 and TRBJ1-1; 8 bases are a match to TRBD1. With 6 bases clipped from V and 0 bases from J, the junction kept 6 bases outside the gene matches. The length of the CDR3 is 15 residues. CDR3 amino acids: CASRHWTGMNTEAFF. CDR3 in DNA: TGTGCCAGCAGACATTGGACAGGGATGAACACTGAAGCTTTCTTT.

The chain uses TRBV11-2 and TRBJ2-7; D not resolved. CDR1 and CDR2 from the germline V gene are SGHAT and FQNNGV. This CDR3 has 17 amino acids. The germline V and J ends were trimmed by 8 bases and 0 bases, with 23 bases remaining between them. The CDR3 protein is CASCITDAPLSSYEQYF. CDR3 bases: TGTGCCAGCTGCATCACGGACGCGCCTTTGAGCTCCTACGAGCAGTACTTC.

The table lists this clonotype with a few counts. The chain has TRBV6-5 and TRBJ1-4; D remains unclear. There are 14 residues in the CDR3. Trimming stripped 2 bases from V and 4 bases from J, with 8 bases between. Germline V gene sequence: CDR1 MNHEY, CDR2 SVGAGI. The CDR3 DNA reads as TGTGCCAGCAGTTACGGGCAGCTTAATGAAAAACTGTTTTTT. Protein sequence: CASSYGQLNEKLFF.

This clonotype has only a few counts. The chain employs TRBV3-1 and TRBJ1-2; the D is unclear. This CDR3 is 15 amino acids long. Trimming shortened V by 8 bases and J by 4 bases, and 20 bases separated the two germline ends. Per germline, CDR1 LGHDT and CDR2 YNNKEL (reference sequence). The CDR3 DNA reads as TGTGCCAGCCAGCCGGCGAGCGGCGCTTTCTATGGCTACACCTTC. Its protein product is CASQPASGAFYGYTF.

This clonotype has only a few counts. The gene calls are TRBV6-5 and TRBJ1-4; D is unresolved. This CDR3 comprises 14 residues. Trimming took off 0 bases at V and 7 bases at J, with 9 bases between the two ends. The germline gives CDR1 MNHEY, CDR2 SVGAGI. As DNA, the CDR3 is TGTGCCAGCAGTTACTCCGTCGGGTCTGAAAAACTGTTTTTT. Translation: CASSYSVGSEKLFF.